These 26 T cell receptor beta chains were all obtained from the same sample, sequenced in a study of CD8 T cells in ankylosing spondylitis. These TCRs are of unknown antigen specificity. Study conclusions and caveats: A motif in TCR beta, a set of roughly eight highly homologous variants, appeared characteristic of ankylosing spondylitis blood.

TCRdb re-called the 5' RACE reads with MiXCR, one entry per CDR3 protein. Of about 450,000 distinct CDR3 sequences in the sample, about 24% are singletons; the top ten hold about 0.92%. The sample consisted of blood, either unsorted or a sorted T cell fraction (not recorded which). The receptor source for this set is a male donor with ankylosing spondylitis.

This clonotype was counted a few times. The V call is TRBV12-3 or TRBV12-4, the J call TRBJ1-3, with unresolved D. V was clipped by 6 bases and J by 1 base, with 16 bases between them. The CDR3 is 16 amino acids. The CDR3 loop is CASSQRQSVSGNTIYF. As DNA, the CDR3 is TGTGCCAGCAGCCAAAGACAATCCGTATCTGGAAACACCATATATTTT.

This clonotype was recorded once. The rearrangement links TRBV6-4 to TRBJ1-1; 7 bases align to TRBD1. The CDR3 contains 15 residues. V trimming: 0 bases; J trimming: 2 bases; junction bases outside the gene matches: 3. CDR1 and CDR2 (germline): MRHNA, SNTAGT. CDR3: CASSDSGTENTEAFF. The CDR3 coding sequence is TGTGCCAGCAGTGACTCCGGGACAGAAAACACTGAAGCTTTCTTT.

V usage is TRBV6-2 or TRBV6-3 and J usage is TRBJ2-7; D is perhaps TRBD2 (6 bases). The CDR3 consists of 15 residues. Germline CDR1 and CDR2: MNHEY and SVGEGT. Trimming stripped 2 bases from V and 1 base from J, with 12 bases between. The CDR3 region is CASSYGGMRSYEQYV. As DNA, the CDR3 is TGTGCCAGCAGTTACGGGGGGATGCGGTCCTACGAGCAGTACGTC.

This sequence joins TRBV20-1 and TRBJ2-7, with D perhaps TRBD1 (5 bases). The V end lost 5 bases, the J end lost 1 base, and 12 bases lay between the germline ends. Looked up from germline, CDR1 is DFQATT and CDR2 is SNEGSKA (reference sequence). The CDR3 has 13 amino acids. The chain's CDR3 is CSAPGRASYEQYF. The DNA of the CDR3 is TGCAGTGCTCCGGGCAGGGCTTCCTACGAGCAGTACTTC.

This clonotype was observed a few times. This rearrangement joins TRBV20-1 to TRBJ2-1; 7 nucleotides line up with TRBD2. This CDR3 is 15 amino acids long. The germline gives CDR1 DFQATT, CDR2 SNEGSKA (reference sequence). The ends lost 3 bases at V and 4 bases at J; junction bases unmatched: 9. In DNA, the CDR3 is TGCAGTGCTAGTGGGGATTCTAGCGGTTACAATGAGCAGTTCTTC. Translation: CSASGDSSGYNEQFF.

This clonotype was detected only a few times. V is TRBV11-3 and J is TRBJ1-2; D unclear. Germline V gene lookup returns CDR1 SGHNT and CDR2 YENEEA. The CDR3 is 15 residues long. The germline V and J ends were trimmed by 0 bases and 2 bases, with 10 bases remaining between them. CDR3 amino acids: CASSLDRGENYGYTF. The DNA of the CDR3 is TGTGCCAGCAGCTTAGATCGGGGAGAAAACTATGGCTACACCTTC.

This clonotype was counted a single time. This chain uses TRBV27 with TRBJ1-2; TRBD1 might be the D (5 bases). The CDR3 is made up of 16 amino acids. Germline CDR1 MNHEY, CDR2 SMNVEV (reference sequence). V gave up 5 bases and J gave up 0 bases, with 16 bases separating them. CDR3 sequence: CASSQQPGTPNYGYTF. The DNA for the CDR3 is TGTGCCAGCAGTCAACAACCCGGGACTCCTAACTATGGCTACACCTTC.

The sample holds a few counts of this clonotype. The chain recombines TRBV5-1 with TRBJ1-1, with a possible D match to TRBD1 (5 bases). Looked up from germline, CDR1 is SGHRS and CDR2 is YFSETQ. Deletions cut 0 bases from V and 0 bases from J, with 9 bases between. This CDR3 has 15 amino acids. CDR3 sequence: CASSLEWGLNTEAFF. The CDR3 nucleotides are TGCGCCAGCAGCTTGGAATGGGGCTTGAACACTGAAGCTTTCTTT.

This clonotype was detected only a few times. The gene calls are TRBV11-3 and TRBJ2-2; 11 nucleotides align to TRBD2. Germline loops: CDR1 SGHNT, CDR2 YENEEA. Trimming took 5 bases from V and 7 from J; bases not matched to a gene: 6. The CDR3 extends over 15 amino acids. CDR3 DNA: TGTGCCAGCAGCCCGACTAGCGGGAATAACGGGGAGCTGTTTTTT. Encoded protein: CASSPTSGNNGELFF.

This clonotype was found a few times. The rearrangement links TRBV20-1 to TRBJ2-3, with 15 bases aligning to TRBD2. CDR1 is DFQATT, CDR2 SNEGSKA, per germline (reference sequence). The CDR3 sequence is 17 residues long. The V gene end was trimmed by 3 bases and the J gene end by 3 bases; junction bases not matched to a gene: 7. CDR3 region: CSASRGLAGGLTDTQYF. The DNA of the CDR3 is TGCAGTGCTAGCAGGGGACTAGCGGGAGGTTTAACAGATACGCAGTATTTT.

V usage is TRBV12-3 or TRBV12-4 and J usage is TRBJ1-1; possibly TRBD1 for D (6 bases). Trimming left V 6 bases short and J 2 bases short, with 16 bases between. CDR3 length equals 15 residues. CDR3 sequence reads: CASRRTGTPNTEAFF. CDR3 DNA: TGTGCCAGCAGACGAACCGGGACACCTAACACTGAAGCTTTCTTT.

This clonotype has a handful of counts. This rearrangement joins TRBV28 to TRBJ1-5, with D unclear. V lost 3 bases and J lost 3, with 15 bases in between. The CDR3 has 16 residues. Germline V gives CDR1 MDHEN, CDR2 SYDVKM. The CDR3 here is CASSFGFGGNNQPQHF. CDR3 sequence (DNA): TGTGCCAGCAGTTTCGGGTTTGGAGGGAACAATCAGCCCCAGCATTTT.

The V and J genes are TRBV7-8 and TRBJ2-1; D might be TRBD1 or TRBD2, each matching 5 bases. V lost 1 base, J lost 12 bases, and 13 bases lay in between. The CDR3 is 13 residues long. CDR1 and CDR2 (germline): SGHVS, FQNEAQ. The CDR3 coding sequence is TGTGCCAGCAGCTTAGGGGACCCCCGGGTGCAGTTCTTC. It is translated as CASSLGDPRVQFF.

The chain combines TRBV4-2 with TRBJ1-1; maybe TRBD1 (5 bases). This CDR3 comprises 13 residues. V lost 1 base and J lost 6, with 9 bases in between. Germline CDR1 reads LGHNA; CDR2 reads YNFKEQ. The CDR3 DNA is TGTGCCAGCAGCCAAGGTCCGGGACCTGAAGCTTTCTTT. Amino acids: CASSQGPGPEAFF.

V and J are TRBV20-1 and TRBJ2-1; 14 bases match TRBD2. There are 17 residues in the CDR3. V dropped 4 bases and J dropped 3; count of bases not matched to a gene: 8. Germline V CDR1 and CDR2: DFQATT, SNEGSKA (reference sequence). The CDR3 region has the DNA TGCAGTGCTAACCGACTAGCGGGAGGGATGTTCTACAATGAGCAGTTCTTC. This translates into CSANRLAGGMFYNEQFF.

The rearrangement uses TRBV24-1 and TRBJ1-5; the D gene is possibly TRBD1 (6 bases). Trimming shortened V by 10 bases and J by 7 bases, and 19 bases separated the two germline ends. Germline CDR1 is KGHDR and CDR2 is SFDVKD. The CDR3 is 14 amino acids. The CDR3 DNA reads TGTGCCACGGGGACGTGGGGGGCGGAACAGCCCCAGCATTTT. It is translated as CATGTWGAEQPQHF.

V gene TRBV27 combines with J gene TRBJ2-1, with 7 positions matching TRBD2. This CDR3 is built from 15 residues. Germline CDR1 is MNHEY and CDR2 is SMNVEV (reference sequence). The ends lost 6 bases at V and 3 bases at J; junction bases unmatched: 8. As DNA, the CDR3 is TGTGCCAGCAGGCATGGGGTAGCGGGCTACAATGAGCAGTTCTTC. This codes for CASRHGVAGYNEQFF.

In its sample, this clonotype was seen a few times. The genes are TRBV20-1 and TRBJ2-3; 8 bases match TRBD2. Germline values: CDR1 DFQATT, CDR2 SNEGSKA (reference sequence). The length of the CDR3 is 13 residues. Losses at the gene ends were 7 bases for V and 3 bases for J; bases not matched to a gene: 6. The CDR3 nucleotides are TGCAGTGAGGAGGGACTAGGAACAGATACGCAGTATTTT. This sequence encodes CSEEGLGTDTQYF.

This clonotype has only a few counts. In DNA, the CDR3 is TGCGCCAGCAGCCAAGATAATAGAGGCTCCGTAGATACGCAGTATTTT. This codes for CASSQDNRGSVDTQYF. V usage is TRBV4-1 and J usage is TRBJ2-3; no clear D gene. The V end was cut by 0 bases, the J end by 5 bases, with 15 bases between. The CDR3 consists of 16 residues. Germline loops: CDR1 MGHRA, CDR2 YSYEKL.

This clonotype was counted only a few times. V usage is TRBV5-1 and J usage is TRBJ1-6; D may be TRBD1 (6 bases). Trimming left V 0 bases short and J 7 bases short, with 8 bases between. This CDR3 is 14 amino acids long. Germline V lookup: CDR1 SGHRS, CDR2 YFSETQ. CDR3 sequence reads: CASSLEQGNSPLHF. CDR3 bases: TGCGCCAGCAGCTTGGAACAGGGAAATTCACCCCTCCACTTT. Looking up the rest from reference TRBV5-1 and TRBJ1-6 gives the full variable domain: KAGVTQTPRYLIKTRGQQVTLSCSPISGHRSVSWYQQTPGQGLQFLFEYFSETQRNKGNFPGRFSGRQFSNSRSEMNVSTLELGDSALYLCASSLEQGNSPLHFGNGTRLTVT.

This clonotype was observed a handful of times. This rearrangement joins TRBV9 to TRBJ2-5; possibly TRBD1 or TRBD2 for D (6 bases each). CDR3 length: 15 amino acids. With 4 bases removed from V and 7 bases from J, the gap between germline ends came to 20 bases. The germline gives CDR1 SGDLS, CDR2 YYNGEE. CDR3 nucleotides: TGTGCCAGCAGCCCAAGAGGGGGAGAGGGAGGGACCCAGTACTTC. Its protein is CASSPRGGEGGTQYF.

This sequence joins TRBV24-1 and TRBJ2-1, with 10 bases lining up with TRBD2. CDR1 is KGHDR and CDR2 is SFDVKD in the germline V gene. V lost 4 bases, J lost 4 bases, and 6 bases stayed unmatched. This CDR3 comprises 16 residues. CDR3 amino acids: CATSDPTSGVYNEQFF. The DNA of the CDR3 is TGTGCCACCAGTGACCCAACTAGCGGGGTGTACAATGAGCAGTTCTTC.

This CDR3 is CAISAGLGNEQFF. The CDR3 region has the DNA TGTGCCATCAGTGCTGGACTAGGGAATGAGCAGTTCTTC. The genes are TRBV10-3 and TRBJ2-1; 7 nucleotides align to TRBD2. From germline, CDR1 is ENHRY and CDR2 SYGVKD. This CDR3 region has 13 residues. V was clipped by 4 bases and J by 7 bases; unmatched bases: 4.

In this sample, this clonotype turned up a few times. The chain has TRBV5-1 and TRBJ1-4; TRBD1 agrees at 8 bases. J was trimmed by 4 bases and V by 4 bases; bases with no gene match: 3. Germline assignment: CDR1 SGHRS and CDR2 YFSETQ. The CDR3 sequence is 14 residues long. The CDR3: CASSGGQVNEKLFF. The CDR3 bases are TGCGCCAGCAGCGGGGGACAGGTTAATGAAAAACTGTTTTTT.

V and J are TRBV10-3 and TRBJ2-1, with D tentatively TRBD2 (6 bases). The CDR3 contains 16 residues. Looked up from germline, CDR1 is ENHRY and CDR2 is SYGVKD. V lost 2 bases and J lost 0, with 11 bases in between. CDR3 residues: CAISEASARSYNEQFF. The CDR3 DNA sequence: TGTGCCATCAGTGAGGCTAGCGCTCGCTCCTACAATGAGCAGTTCTTC.

The chain has TRBV25-1 and TRBJ2-7; D not resolved. Trimming removed 4 bases from V and 4 bases from J, with 5 bases in between. From germline, CDR1 is MGHDK and CDR2 SYGVNS. This CDR3 comprises 11 residues. Here the CDR3 DNA reads TGTGCCAGCAGTGCGTTATACGAGCAGTACTTC. Translating gives CASSALYEQYF.